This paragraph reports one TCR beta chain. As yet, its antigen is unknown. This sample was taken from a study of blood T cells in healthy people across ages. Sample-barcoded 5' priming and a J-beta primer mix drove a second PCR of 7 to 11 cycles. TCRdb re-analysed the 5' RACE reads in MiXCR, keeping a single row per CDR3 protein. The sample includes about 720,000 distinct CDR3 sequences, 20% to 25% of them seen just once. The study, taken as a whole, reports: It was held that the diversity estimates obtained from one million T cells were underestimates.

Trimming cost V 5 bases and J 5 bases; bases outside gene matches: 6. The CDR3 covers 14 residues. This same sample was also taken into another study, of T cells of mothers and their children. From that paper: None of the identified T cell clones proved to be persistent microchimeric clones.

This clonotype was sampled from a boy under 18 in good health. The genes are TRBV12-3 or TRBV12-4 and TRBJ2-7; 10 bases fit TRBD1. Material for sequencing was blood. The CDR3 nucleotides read TGTGCCAGCAGTCCTATGGACAGGGGGAACGAGCAGTACTTC. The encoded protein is CASSPMDRGNEQYF.